This T cell receptor beta chain was profiled in a study of blood T cells in healthy people across ages. For the second PCR, which ran for 7 to 11 cycles, a sample-barcoded 5' primer and a J-beta primer mix were used. TCRdb used MiXCR to reprocess the 5' RACE reads, holding one entry per CDR3 protein. Here the sample spans 500,000 to 650,000 distinct CDR3 sequences, 27% being singletons. Findings of the study overall: Correlation between TCR beta diversity and naive T cell percentage was strong.

With respect to this clonotype: Its antigen remains unknown.

This sample also appeared in a second study, on T cells of mothers and their children.

This receptor was identified in a boy aged 2 to 9 in good health. The sample taken for sequencing was blood.

CDR3 coding DNA: TGCAGTGCCCCGCTTGGTTTTAACTATGGCTACACCTTC. It translates to CSAPLGFNYGYTF. The chain links TRBV20-1 to TRBJ1-2; the D is unclear. The CDR3 length is 13 residues. V shed 6 bases and J shed 1 base, with 12 bases lying between them. The germline CDR1 and CDR2 sequences are DFQATT and SNEGSKA (reference sequence).